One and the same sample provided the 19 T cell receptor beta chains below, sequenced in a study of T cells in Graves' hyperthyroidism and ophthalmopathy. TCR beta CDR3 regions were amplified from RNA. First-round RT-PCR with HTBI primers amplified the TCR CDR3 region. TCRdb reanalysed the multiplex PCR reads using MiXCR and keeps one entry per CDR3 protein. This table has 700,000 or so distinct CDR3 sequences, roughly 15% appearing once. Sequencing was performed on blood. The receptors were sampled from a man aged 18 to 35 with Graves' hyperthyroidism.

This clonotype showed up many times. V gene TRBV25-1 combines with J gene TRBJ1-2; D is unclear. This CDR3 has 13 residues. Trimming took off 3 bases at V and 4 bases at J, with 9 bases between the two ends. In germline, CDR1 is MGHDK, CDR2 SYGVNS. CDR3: CASSDRGGYGYTF. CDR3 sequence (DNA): TGTGCCAGCAGTGACCGGGGTGGCTATGGCTACACCTTC.

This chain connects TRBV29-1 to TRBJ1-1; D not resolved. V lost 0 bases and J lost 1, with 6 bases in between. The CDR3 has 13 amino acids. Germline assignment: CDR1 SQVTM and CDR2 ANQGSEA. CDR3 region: CSVEDSWNTEAFF. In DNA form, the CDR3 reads TGCAGCGTTGAAGACAGCTGGAACACTGAAGCTTTCTTT. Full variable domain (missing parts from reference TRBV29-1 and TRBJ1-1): SAVISQKPSRDICQRGTSLTIQCQVDSQVTMMFWYRQQPGQSLTLIATANQGSEATYESGFVIDKFPISRPNLTFSTLTVSNMSPEDSSIYLCSVEDSWNTEAFFGQGTRLTVV.

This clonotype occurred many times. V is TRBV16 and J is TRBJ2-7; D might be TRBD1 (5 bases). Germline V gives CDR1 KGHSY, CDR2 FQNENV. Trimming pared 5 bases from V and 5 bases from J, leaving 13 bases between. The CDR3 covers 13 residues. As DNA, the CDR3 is TGTGCCAGCAGCGGAGCCAGGGTCCACGAGCAGTACTTC. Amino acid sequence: CASSGARVHEQYF.

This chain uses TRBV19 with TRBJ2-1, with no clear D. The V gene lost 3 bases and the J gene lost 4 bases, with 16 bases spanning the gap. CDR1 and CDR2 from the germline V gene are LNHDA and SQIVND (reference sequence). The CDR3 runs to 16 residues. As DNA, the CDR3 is TGTGCCAGTAGTATGGACCGTACGGTCGTTTACAATGAGCAGTTCTTC. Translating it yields CASSMDRTVVYNEQFF.

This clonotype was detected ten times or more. This CDR3 reads CASTGSTEAFF. CDR3 DNA sequence: TGTGCCTCGACAGGGTCCACTGAAGCTTTCTTT. The V and J genes are TRBV12-3 or TRBV12-4 and TRBJ1-1; TRBD1 matches at 7 bases. The CDR3 runs 11 residues. The V segment lost 11 bases and the J segment 4 bases; nucleotides outside the gene matches: 4.

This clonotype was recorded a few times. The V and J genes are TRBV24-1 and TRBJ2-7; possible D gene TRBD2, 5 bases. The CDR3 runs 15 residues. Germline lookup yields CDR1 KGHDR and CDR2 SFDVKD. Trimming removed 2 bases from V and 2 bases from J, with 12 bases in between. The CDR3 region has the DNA TGTGCCACCAGTGATTCCCAAGCCGGGACCTACGAGCAGTACTTC. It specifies CATSDSQAGTYEQYF.

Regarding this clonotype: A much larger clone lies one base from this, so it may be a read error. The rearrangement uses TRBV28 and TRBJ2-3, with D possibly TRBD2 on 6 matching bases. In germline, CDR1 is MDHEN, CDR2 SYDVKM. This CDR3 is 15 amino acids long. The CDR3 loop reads CASNLGSPSRDTQYF. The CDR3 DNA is TGTGCCAGCAACCTCGGGAGTCCTAGCAGAGATACGCAGTATTTT.

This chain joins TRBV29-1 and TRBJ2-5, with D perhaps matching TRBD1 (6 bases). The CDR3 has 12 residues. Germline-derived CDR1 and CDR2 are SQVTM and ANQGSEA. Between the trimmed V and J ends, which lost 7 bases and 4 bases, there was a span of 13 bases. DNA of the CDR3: TGCAGCGCCTACAGGGCGGGAGAGACCCAGTACTTC. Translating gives CSAYRAGETQYF.

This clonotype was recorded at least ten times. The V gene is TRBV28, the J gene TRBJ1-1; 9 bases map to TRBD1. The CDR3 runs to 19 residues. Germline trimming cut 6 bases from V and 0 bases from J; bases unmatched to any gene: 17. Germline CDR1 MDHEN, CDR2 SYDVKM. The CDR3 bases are TGTGCCAGCAGCCGTATTACACTCTCCGGACAGGGGTTGAACACTGAAGCTTTCTTT. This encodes CASSRITLSGQGLNTEAFF.

This CDR3 is CASSLGQVEKLFF. CDR3 in DNA: TGTGCCAGCAGTTTAGGGCAGGTCGAAAAACTGTTTTTT. V and J are TRBV28 and TRBJ1-4; D is undetermined. V was shortened by 2 bases and J by 8 bases, with 9 bases between the two germline ends. The CDR3 has 13 residues. The germline gives CDR1 MDHEN, CDR2 SYDVKM.

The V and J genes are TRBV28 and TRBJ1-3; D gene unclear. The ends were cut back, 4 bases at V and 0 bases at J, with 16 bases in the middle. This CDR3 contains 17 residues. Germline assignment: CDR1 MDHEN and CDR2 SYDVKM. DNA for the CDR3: TGTGCCAGCAGTTCCCCTCTGGGCTCGTACTCTGGAAACACCATATATTTT. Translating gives CASSSPLGSYSGNTIYF.

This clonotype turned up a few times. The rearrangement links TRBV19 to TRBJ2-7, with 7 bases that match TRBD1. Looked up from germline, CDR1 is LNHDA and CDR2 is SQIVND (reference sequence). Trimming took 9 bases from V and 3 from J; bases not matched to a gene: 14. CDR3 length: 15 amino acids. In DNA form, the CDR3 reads TGTGCCAGCTCCATAACCGGGACAGATAGCTACGAGCAGTACTTC. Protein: CASSITGTDSYEQYF.

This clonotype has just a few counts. CDR3 region: CASRSEGRLGYTF. CDR3 coding DNA: TGCGCCAGCAGATCAGAAGGGCGGCTTGGCTACACCTTC. The rearrangement joins TRBV5-1 to TRBJ1-2; D not certain. The CDR3 totals 13 residues. Per germline, CDR1 SGHRS and CDR2 YFSETQ. V was shortened by 5 bases and J by 7 bases, with 15 bases between the two germline ends. The full variable domain, in which reference TRBV5-1 and TRBJ1-2 provide the parts outside the CDR3, is KAGVTQTPRYLIKTRGQQVTLSCSPISGHRSVSWYQQTPGQGLQFLFEYFSETQRNKGNFPGRFSGRQFSNSRSEMNVSTLELGDSALYLCASRSEGRLGYTFGSGTRLTVV.

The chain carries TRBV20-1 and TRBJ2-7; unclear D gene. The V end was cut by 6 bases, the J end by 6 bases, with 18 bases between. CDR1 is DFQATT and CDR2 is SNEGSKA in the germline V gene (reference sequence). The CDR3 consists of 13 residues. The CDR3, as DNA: TGCAGTGCGTCTAAACCCGGCGTAAGCGAGCAGTACTTC. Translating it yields CSASKPGVSEQYF.

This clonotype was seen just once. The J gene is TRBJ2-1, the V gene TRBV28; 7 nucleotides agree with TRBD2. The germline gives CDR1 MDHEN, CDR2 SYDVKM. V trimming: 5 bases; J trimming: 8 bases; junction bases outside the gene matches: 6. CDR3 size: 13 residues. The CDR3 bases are TGTGCCAGCAGTCCGGGGAGGGCCCATGAGCAGTTCTTC. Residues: CASSPGRAHEQFF.

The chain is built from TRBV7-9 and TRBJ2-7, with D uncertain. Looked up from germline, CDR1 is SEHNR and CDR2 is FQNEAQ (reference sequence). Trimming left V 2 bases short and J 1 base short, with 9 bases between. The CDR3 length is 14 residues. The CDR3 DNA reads TGTGCCAGCAGCTTAAGTGCCCGATCCTACGAGCAGTACTTC. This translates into CASSLSARSYEQYF.

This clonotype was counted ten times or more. Written as DNA, the CDR3 is TGTGCCAGCAGCCCAGGACAGGGCCAGGGTATGTCCGCCAGCCACGAGCAGTACTTC. Its protein product is CASSPGQGQGMSASHEQYF. This chain uses TRBV11-2 with TRBJ2-7; TRBD1 matches at 8 bases. V dropped 5 bases and J dropped 5; count of bases not matched to a gene: 23. The length of the CDR3 is 19 residues. The germline V gene has CDR1 SGHAT and CDR2 FQNNGV.

CDR3 protein: CASSLYQFLGQGSTEAFF. The CDR3 nucleotides are TGTGCCAGCAGCTTATATCAATTTTTGGGCCAGGGGAGCACTGAAGCTTTCTTT. The rearrangement joins TRBV13 to TRBJ1-1; weak D call: TRBD1 (6 bases). Germline V gene lookup returns CDR1 PRHDT and CDR2 FYEKMQ (reference sequence). Trimming shortened V by 2 bases and J by 4 bases, and 23 bases separated the two germline ends. This CDR3 contains 18 residues.

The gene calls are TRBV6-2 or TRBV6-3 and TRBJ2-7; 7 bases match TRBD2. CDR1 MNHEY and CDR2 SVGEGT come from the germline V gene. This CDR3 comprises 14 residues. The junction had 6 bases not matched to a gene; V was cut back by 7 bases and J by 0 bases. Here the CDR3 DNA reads TGTGCCAGCAACGGGAGGCGACCCTCCTACGAGCAGTACTTC. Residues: CASNGRRPSYEQYF.